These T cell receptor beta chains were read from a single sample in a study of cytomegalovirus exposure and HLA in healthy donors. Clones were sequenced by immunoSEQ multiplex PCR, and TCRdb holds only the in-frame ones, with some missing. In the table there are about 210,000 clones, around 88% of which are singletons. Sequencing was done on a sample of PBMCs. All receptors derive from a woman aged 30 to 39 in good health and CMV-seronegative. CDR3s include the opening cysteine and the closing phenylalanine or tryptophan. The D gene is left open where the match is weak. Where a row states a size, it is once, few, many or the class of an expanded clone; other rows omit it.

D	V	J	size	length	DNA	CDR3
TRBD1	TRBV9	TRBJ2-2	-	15	TGTGCCAGCCGTCCTGGACAGGGTATTGCCGGGGAGCTGTTTTTT	CASRPGQGIAGELFF
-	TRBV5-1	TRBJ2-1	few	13	TGCGCCAGCAGCTTGGGGACATACAATGAGCAGTTCTTC	CASSLGTYNEQFF
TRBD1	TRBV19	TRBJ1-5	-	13	TGTGCCAGTAGCTACAGGGGAAATCAGCCCCAGCATTTT	CASSYRGNQPQHF
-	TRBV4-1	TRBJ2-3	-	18	TGCGCCAGCAGCCAAGAATTAACCGGGACTGGATCCATAGATACGCAGTATTTT	CASSQELTGTGSIDTQYF
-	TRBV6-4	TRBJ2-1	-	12	TGTGCCAGCTACTCGGAACGGGATGAGCAGTTCTTC	CASYSERDEQFF
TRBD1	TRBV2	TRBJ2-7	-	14	TGTGCCAGCGGCGGGACAGGGAGCTTCTACGAGCAGTACTTC	CASGGTGSFYEQYF
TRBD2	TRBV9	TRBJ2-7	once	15	TGTGCCAGCAGCCGGACTAGCGGGAGTTTCTACGAGCAGTACTTC	CASSRTSGSFYEQYF
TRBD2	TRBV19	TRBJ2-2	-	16	TGTGCCAGTAGTATCAGCGGGGGGTCTTACCCCGGGGAGCTGTTTTTT	CASSISGGSYPGELFF
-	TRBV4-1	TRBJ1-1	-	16	TGCGCCAGCAGCCAAGGGGCCCCGGGAGAGAGCACTGAAGCTTTCTTT	CASSQGAPGESTEAFF
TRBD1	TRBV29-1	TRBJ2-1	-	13	TGCAGCGTTGGTTGGGGACAGGACAATGAGCAGTTCTTC	CSVGWGQDNEQFF
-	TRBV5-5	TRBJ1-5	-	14	TGTGCCAGCAGCTTGGGGGGCGGCAATCAGCCCCAGCATTTT	CASSLGGGNQPQHF
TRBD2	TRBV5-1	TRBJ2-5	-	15	TGCGCCAGCAGCTTGCTAGCGGGAGTTAAGGAGACCCAGTACTTC	CASSLLAGVKETQYF
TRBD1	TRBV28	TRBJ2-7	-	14	TGTGCCAGCAGTGACCCGGGACAGGGCTACGAGCAGTACTTC	CASSDPGQGYEQYF
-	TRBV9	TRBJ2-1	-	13	TGTGCCAGCGGGGGGAGCTCCTACAATGAGCAGTTCTTC	CASGGSSYNEQFF
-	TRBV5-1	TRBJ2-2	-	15	TGCGCCAGCAGCTTGGAGAGGGTAAACACCGGGGAGCTGTTTTTT	CASSLERVNTGELFF
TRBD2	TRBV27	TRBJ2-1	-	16	TGTGCCAGCACCCCCCTCCCGGGGGGGATGTACAATGAGCAGTTCTTC	CASTPLPGGMYNEQFF
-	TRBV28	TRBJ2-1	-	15	TGTGCCACCGACGGGGGACAGTTGGTCTTGTATGAGCAGTTCTTC	CATDGGQLVLYEQFF
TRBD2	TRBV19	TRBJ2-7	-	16	TGTGCCAGTAGTAGGGGAGTAGCGGGGGCGATTTACGAGCAGTACTTC	CASSRGVAGAIYEQYF
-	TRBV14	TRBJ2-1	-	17	TGTGCCAGCAGCCGACAAAGGGGGTCTCCCTCCTACAATGAGCAGTTCTTC	CASSRQRGSPSYNEQFF
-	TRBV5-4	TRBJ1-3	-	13	TGTGCCAGCAGCTTCCGCACAGGAAACACCATATATTTT	CASSFRTGNTIYF
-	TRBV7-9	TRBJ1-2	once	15	TGTACTTCCGTCTTGCTTGGCGGCTCAAACTATGGCTACACCTTC	CTSVLLGGSNYGYTF
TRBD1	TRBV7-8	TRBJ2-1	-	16	TGTGCCAGCAGAGCTGAAAGGACAGGGGTCGGGAATGAGCAGTTCTTC	CASRAERTGVGNEQFF
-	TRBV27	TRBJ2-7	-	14	TGTGCCAGCAGTTTTCAGGGAAGAGCCTACGAGCAGTACTTC	CASSFQGRAYEQYF
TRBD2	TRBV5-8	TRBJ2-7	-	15	TGTGCCAGCAAACAGCGGGAGGGCCCGTCGGACGAGCAGTACTTC	CASKQREGPSDEQYF
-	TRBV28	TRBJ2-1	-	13	TGTGCCAGCAGTATGACTCTAGTAAATGAGCAGTTCTTC	CASSMTLVNEQFF
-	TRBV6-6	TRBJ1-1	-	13	TGTGCCAGCGACGGGTTCGGTGCCACTGAAGCTTTCTTT	CASDGFGATEAFF
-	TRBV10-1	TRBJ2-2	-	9	TGCCCCCAAACCGGGGAGCTGTTTTTT	CPQTGELFF
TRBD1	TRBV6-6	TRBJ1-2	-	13	TGTGCCAGCACCGACAGGGACGACTATGGCTACACCTTC	CASTDRDDYGYTF
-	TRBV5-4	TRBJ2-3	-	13	TGTGCCAGCAGCTCCCTAGGCACAGATACGCAGTATTTT	CASSSLGTDTQYF
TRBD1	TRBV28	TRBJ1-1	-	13	TGTGCCAGCCTGGGACAGTGGAACACTGAAGCTTTCTTT	CASLGQWNTEAFF
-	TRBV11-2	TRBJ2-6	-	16	TGTGCCAGCAGCTTAAGGGGAAACTCTGGGGCCAACGTCCTGACTTTC	CASSLRGNSGANVLTF
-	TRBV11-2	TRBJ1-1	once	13	TGTGCCAGCAGCTCCCGACAGAAGGGTGAAGCTTTCTTT	CASSSRQKGEAFF
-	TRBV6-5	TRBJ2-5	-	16	TGTGCCAGCAGTTACTCCCTCTTGCAGGGGGGAGAGACCCAGTACTTC	CASSYSLLQGGETQYF
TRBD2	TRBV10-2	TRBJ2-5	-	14	TGCGCCACCTCACCCCGGGGGGGGTGGGAGACCCAGTACTTC	CATSPRGGWETQYF
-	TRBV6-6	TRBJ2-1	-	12	TGTGCCAGCAGTTTCTCCCGGGACACCCAAATCTTC	CASSFSRDTQIF
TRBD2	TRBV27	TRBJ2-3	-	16	TGTGCCAGCAGTCTGAGACTAGCGGGGGGTACAGATACGCAGTATTTT	CASSLRLAGGTDTQYF
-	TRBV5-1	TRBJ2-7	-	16	TGCGCCAGCAGCTTGGATCAGGTGACACATACCTACGAGCAGTACTTC	CASSLDQVTHTYEQYF
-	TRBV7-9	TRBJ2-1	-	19	TGTGCCAGCAGCTTCCCCGGTTCTGTGACTCTCCCTTCCTACAATGAGCAGTTCTTC	CASSFPGSVTLPSYNEQFF